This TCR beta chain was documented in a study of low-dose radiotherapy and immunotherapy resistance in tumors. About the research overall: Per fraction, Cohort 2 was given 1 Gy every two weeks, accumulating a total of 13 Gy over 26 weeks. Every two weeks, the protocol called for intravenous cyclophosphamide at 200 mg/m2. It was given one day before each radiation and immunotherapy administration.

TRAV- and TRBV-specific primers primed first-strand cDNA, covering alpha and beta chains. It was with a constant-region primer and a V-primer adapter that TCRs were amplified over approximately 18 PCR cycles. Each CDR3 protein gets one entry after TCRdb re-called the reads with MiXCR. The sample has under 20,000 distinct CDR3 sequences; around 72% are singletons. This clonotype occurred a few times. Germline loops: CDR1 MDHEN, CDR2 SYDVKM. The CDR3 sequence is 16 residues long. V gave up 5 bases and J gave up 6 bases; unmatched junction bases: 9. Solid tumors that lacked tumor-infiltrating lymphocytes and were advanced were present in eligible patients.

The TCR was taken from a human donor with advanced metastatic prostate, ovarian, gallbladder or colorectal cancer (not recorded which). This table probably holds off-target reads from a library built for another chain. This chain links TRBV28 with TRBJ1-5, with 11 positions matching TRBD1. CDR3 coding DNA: TGTGCCAGCAGTAAGGGACAGGGGGTACGGGGTCAGCCCCAGCATTTT. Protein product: CASSKGQGVRGQPQHF. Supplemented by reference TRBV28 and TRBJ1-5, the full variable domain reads DVKVTQSSRYLVKRTGEKVFLECVQDMDHENMFWYRQDPGLGLRLIYFSYDVKMKEKGDIPEGYSVSREKKERFSLILESASTNQTSMYLCASSKGQGVRGQPQHFGDGTRLSIL.